The present entry profiles one T cell receptor (beta chain) with its context. These data belong to a study of T cells in narcolepsy. Profiling relied on immunoSEQ multiplex PCR, and the TCRdb table lists in-frame clones only, not all of them. The sample contains about 20,000 clones, about four fifths of which appear only once. V dropped 0 bases and J dropped 4 bases, with 7 bases sitting between them. Germline lookup yields CDR1 MNHNY and CDR2 SVGAGI (reference sequence). The CDR3 sequence is 13 residues long. The material sequenced was memory (CD45RA-) CD4+ T cells from blood. This chain uses TRBV6-6 with TRBJ2-7; possibly TRBD1 for D (6 bases). The origin of this receptor is a human donor in good health. The CDR3 region is CASSYSTGYEQYF. The CDR3 DNA sequence: TGTGCCAGCAGTTACTCGACAGGATACGAGCAGTACTTC.